Listed here are 19 T cell receptor beta chains from one sample, sequenced in a study of T cells after yellow fever vaccination (dated by TCRdb to the late 2010s). The protocol used for the library was 5' RACE. Sequencing was performed on an Illumina NovaSeq 6000. Using fastp at Q25 and MiXCR, TCRdb reprocessed the public reads and kept productive beta chains. Identical CDR3 protein sequences are pooled into one entry, listed with their most common genes and DNA. In this sample the table shows about 240,000 distinct CDR3 sequences, 3.6% of which occur a single time. The ten top clones hold 15% to 20% of the sample. The sample's treatment or condition, from its label and the paper: live attenuated yellow fever vaccine strain. The specimen comprised PBMCs, sampled 15 days after the yellow fever booster vaccination. These receptors came from a young man who received the YFV17D yellow fever vaccine.

This clonotype was counted ten times or more. The rearrangement links TRBV12-3 or TRBV12-4 to TRBJ1-1, with TRBD1 as a possible D gene (5 bases). Between the trimmed V and J ends, which lost 6 bases and 0 bases, there was a span of 14 bases. This CDR3 is 15 amino acids long. CDR3 residues: CASRLGTFMNTEAFF. Written as DNA, the CDR3 is TGTGCCAGCAGACTAGGGACGTTCATGAACACTGAAGCTTTCTTT.

In this sample, this clonotype turned up many times. The chain employs TRBV6-4 and TRBJ2-7; 10 bases are a match to TRBD1. Germline values: CDR1 MRHNA, CDR2 SNTAGT. This CDR3 region has 16 residues. J lost 3 bases, V lost 0 bases, and 5 bases had no gene match. In DNA form, the CDR3 reads TGTGCCAGCAGTGACTCGATCCGGGACAGGGGCTACGAGCAGTACGTC. Its protein is CASSDSIRDRGYEQYV.

This clonotype was counted ten times or more. The chain joins TRBV4-3 to TRBJ1-1, with TRBD1 as a possible D gene (6 bases). Germline CDR1 and CDR2: LGHNA and YSLEER. Trimming removed 0 bases from V and 4 bases from J, with 9 bases in between. The CDR3 consists of 14 residues. The CDR3 DNA reads TGCGCCAGCAGCCAAGATAGGGGGGGCACTGAAGCTTTCTTT. It is translated as CASSQDRGGTEAFF.

This clonotype was detected ten times or more. The rearrangement joins TRBV10-3 to TRBJ1-2; the match to TRBD1 covers 10 bases. After removal of 7 bases from V and 4 bases from J, the junction contained 6 bases not matched to a gene. Germline V gives CDR1 ENHRY, CDR2 SYGVKD. The CDR3 covers 14 residues. CDR3 loop: CAITPGQGTYGYTF. DNA of the CDR3: TGTGCCATCACCCCGGGACAGGGGACCTATGGCTACACCTTC.

This clonotype was detected ten times or more. V usage is TRBV2 and J usage is TRBJ2-7, with D uncertain. Looked up from germline, CDR1 is SNHLY and CDR2 is FYNNEI. The CDR3 length is 15 residues. Trimming took off 6 bases at V and 0 bases at J, with 15 bases between the two ends. DNA of the CDR3: TGTGCCAGCAGGAATTACTACCCGAGCTCCTACGAGCAGTACTTC. It yields the protein CASRNYYPSSYEQYF.

Turning to this clonotype: A much larger clone sits a single nucleotide away, making a read error possible. The chain employs TRBV9 and TRBJ2-7; D gene unclear. The germline CDR1 and CDR2 sequences are SGDLS and YYNGEE. CDR3 length: 11 residues. Trimming left V 4 bases short and J 12 bases short, with 14 bases between. CDR3 sequence (DNA): TGTGCCAGCAGCTTACGGACGAGTGGGTACTTC. This translates into CASSLRTSGYF. The full variable domain, rest sourced from reference TRBV9 and TRBJ2-7, is DSGVTQTPKHLITATGQRVTLRCSPRSGDLSVYWYQQSLDQGLQFLIQYYNGEERAKGNILERFSAQQFPDLHSELNLSSLELGDSALYFCASSLRTSGYFGPGTRLTVT.

At least ten counts were recorded for this clonotype. The rearrangement uses TRBV20-1 and TRBJ2-7; D gene unclear. CDR3 length equals 13 residues. V lost 2 bases, J lost 2 bases, and 10 bases lay in between. CDR1 DFQATT and CDR2 SNEGSKA come from the germline V gene (reference sequence). The CDR3 DNA is TGCAGTGCTAGACCCAGAGAAACCTACGAGCAGTACGTC. It codes for CSARPRETYEQYV.

This clonotype was seen at least ten times. The V and J genes are TRBV5-1 and TRBJ2-3; 11 bases align to TRBD2. CDR3 length: 18 amino acids. The junction had 6 bases not matched to a gene; V was cut back by 0 bases and J by 0 bases. Germline loops: CDR1 SGHRS, CDR2 YFSETQ. The CDR3 DNA reads as TGCGCCAGCAGCTTGGGATGGGGGACTAGCGGTAGCACAGATACGCAGTATTTT. Residues: CASSLGWGTSGSTDTQYF.

This clonotype was detected ten times or more. The V gene is TRBV12-3 or TRBV12-4, the J gene TRBJ1-5; 10 nucleotides line up with TRBD1. With 6 bases clipped from V and 9 bases from J, the junction kept 11 bases outside the gene matches. This CDR3 region has 15 residues. CDR3 DNA sequence: TGTGCCAGCAGACCCGGGACAGGGGTCGGTGGGCCCCAGCATTTT. Amino acids: CASRPGTGVGGPQHF.

Ten or more counts support this clonotype. The chain uses TRBV12-3 or TRBV12-4 and TRBJ1-3, with 8 nucleotides matching TRBD1. The CDR3 is made up of 15 amino acids. Unmatched junction bases numbered 5, after V lost 7 bases and J lost 0 bases. The CDR3 DNA is TGTGCCAGCACGCCGGACAGGGACTCTGGAAACACCATATATTTT. Its translation: CASTPDRDSGNTIYF.

There are many counts of this clonotype. The V and J genes are TRBV20-1 and TRBJ1-2; weak D call: TRBD1 (5 bases). V dropped 3 bases and J dropped 8 bases, with 10 bases sitting between them. The CDR3 has 11 amino acids. The germline gives CDR1 DFQATT, CDR2 SNEGSKA (reference sequence). CDR3 sequence (DNA): TGCAGTGCTAGGCAGGGTTACGGCTACACCTTC. Its translation is CSARQGYGYTF.

This clonotype was seen at least ten times. The chain employs TRBV4-2 and TRBJ2-7, with a weak D call TRBD1 (6 bases). CDR1 is LGHNA and CDR2 is YNFKEQ in the germline V gene. The CDR3 is 14 amino acids. Trimming cost V 0 bases and J 6 bases, with 12 bases left between them. CDR3 in DNA: TGTGCCAGCAGCCAAGAATTGTCCAGGGGCGAGCAGTACGTC. Translation gives CASSQELSRGEQYV.

This clonotype was recorded at least ten times. The chain carries TRBV6-5 and TRBJ1-2; the match to TRBD1 covers 7 bases. The germline gives CDR1 MNHEY, CDR2 SVGAGI. The CDR3 sequence is 16 residues long. The V segment lost 4 bases and the J segment 4 bases; nucleotides outside the gene matches: 12. CDR3 sequence reads: CASSSRQLEGAYGYTF. The DNA of the CDR3 is TGTGCCAGCAGTTCTCGTCAGTTGGAGGGGGCCTATGGCTACACCTTC.

The chain links TRBV11-2 to TRBJ2-5; a weak D match, TRBD2 (7 bases). CDR1 SGHAT and CDR2 FQNNGV come from the germline V gene. This CDR3 region has 15 residues. Trimming removed 5 bases at V and 5 bases at J, with 18 bases between. CDR3 nucleotides: TGTGCCAGCAGCCGATTCTCGGGGGGCAGTGAGACCCAGTACTTC. As protein: CASSRFSGGSETQYF.

This clonotype showed up many times. The chain carries TRBV3-1 and TRBJ2-3; 7 bases line up with TRBD2. This CDR3 has 15 amino acids. The junction had 10 bases not matched to a gene; V was cut back by 2 bases and J by 8 bases. CDR1 LGHDT and CDR2 YNNKEL come from the germline V gene (reference sequence). The CDR3, as DNA: TGTGCCAGCAGCCAATTCAGGGCGAGCGGGGCTACGCAGTATTTT. The encoded protein is CASSQFRASGATQYF.

The table lists this clonotype with many counts. This chain joins TRBV5-1 and TRBJ2-3, with D uncertain. With 0 bases removed from V and 2 bases from J, the gap between germline ends came to 7 bases. This CDR3 has 14 amino acids. CDR1 and CDR2 from the germline V gene are SGHRS and YFSETQ. The CDR3, as DNA: TGCGCCAGCAGCTTGGGCCAGTACACAGATACGCAGTATTTT. Its protein product is CASSLGQYTDTQYF.

This clonotype was found many times. This chain joins TRBV6-5 and TRBJ2-2; D is perhaps TRBD1 (6 bases). CDR1 and CDR2 from the germline V gene are MNHEY and SVGAGI. Trimming took 8 bases from V and 6 from J, leaving 19 bases between them. The CDR3 extends over 15 amino acids. The CDR3 sequence is CASSYTGLVSGELFF. As DNA, the CDR3 is TGTGCCAGCTCCTATACAGGGCTCGTCTCCGGGGAGCTGTTTTTT.

This sequence joins TRBV30 and TRBJ2-3; perhaps TRBD2 as D (5 bases). Germline lookup yields CDR1 GTSNPN and CDR2 SVGIG (reference sequence). CDR3 length: 13 amino acids. The V end lost 5 bases, the J end lost 3 bases, and 12 bases lay between the germline ends. The CDR3 bases are TGTGCCTGGGCCCCGGGGTATACAGATACGCAGTATTTT. Its protein product is CAWAPGYTDTQYF.

Ten or more counts support this clonotype. V and J are TRBV5-6 and TRBJ2-7, with D possibly TRBD1 on 5 matching bases. The germline V gene encodes CDR1 SGHDT and CDR2 YYEEEE. This CDR3 comprises 14 residues. Trimming pared 2 bases from V and 3 bases from J, leaving 12 bases between. Here the CDR3 DNA reads TGTGCCAGCAGCTTTGTAGGGGCGGACTACGAGCAGTACTTC. Translated: CASSFVGADYEQYF.